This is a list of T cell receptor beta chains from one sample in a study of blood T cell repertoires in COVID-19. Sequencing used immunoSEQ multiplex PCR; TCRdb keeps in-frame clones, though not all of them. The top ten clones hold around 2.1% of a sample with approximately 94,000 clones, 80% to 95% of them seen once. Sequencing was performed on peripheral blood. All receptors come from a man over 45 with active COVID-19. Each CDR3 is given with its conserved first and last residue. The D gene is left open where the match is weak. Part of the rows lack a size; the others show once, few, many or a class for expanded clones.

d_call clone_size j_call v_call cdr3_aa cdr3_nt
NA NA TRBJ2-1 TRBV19 CASSSSEARSYNEQFF TGTGCCAGTAGTTCCTCCGAGGCACGAAGTTACAATGAGCAGTTCTTC
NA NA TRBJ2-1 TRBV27 CASSPYGQINEQFF TGTGCCAGCAGTCCCTACGGACAGATCAATGAGCAGTTCTTC
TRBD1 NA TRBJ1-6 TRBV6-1 CASSAPTGSGNSPLHF TGTGCCAGCAGTGCACCGACAGGGTCGGGTAATTCACCCCTCCACTTT
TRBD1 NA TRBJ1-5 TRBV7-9 CASSQSGQGGNQPQHF TGTGCCAGCAGTCAATCCGGACAGGGGGGCAATCAGCCCCAGCATTTT
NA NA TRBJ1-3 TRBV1 CTSSLRTGQCGNTIYF TGCACCAGCAGCTTACGGACAGGGCAGTGTGGAAACACCATATATTTT
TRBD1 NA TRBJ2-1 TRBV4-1 CASGLDRGNEQFF TGCGCCAGCGGACTGGACAGGGGCAATGAGCAGTTCTTC
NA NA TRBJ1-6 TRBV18 CASSKGRRDNSPLHF TGTGCCAGCTCAAAAGGGCGCAGGGATAATTCACCCCTCCACTTT
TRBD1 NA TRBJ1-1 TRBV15 CATSRDRGISEAFF TGTGCCACCAGCAGGGACAGGGGGATTTCGGAAGCTTTCTTT
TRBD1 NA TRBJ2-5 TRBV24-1 CATSDPRDRGGGETQYF TGTGCCACCAGTGATCCTAGGGACAGGGGCGGAGGAGAGACCCAGTACTTC
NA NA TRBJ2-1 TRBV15 CASSPRDRFFNEQFF TGTGCCTCGTCACCCCGTGACAGATTCTTCAATGAGCAGTTCTTC
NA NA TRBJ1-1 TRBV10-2 CASSEKLGGGNTEAFF TGCGCCAGCAGTGAGAAATTGGGAGGGGGAAACACTGAAGCTTTCTTT
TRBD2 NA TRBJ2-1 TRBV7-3 CASSFTSGGPNEQFF TGTGCCAGCAGCTTTACTAGCGGGGGGCCCAATGAGCAGTTCTTC
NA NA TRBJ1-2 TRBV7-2 CASSFDGSNYGYTF TGTGCCAGCAGCTTTGACGGGTCTAACTATGGCTACACCTTC
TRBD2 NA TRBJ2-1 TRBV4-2 CASSQRQAGGFYNEQFF TGTGCCAGCAGCCAACGTCAAGCGGGGGGATTCTACAATGAGCAGTTCTTC
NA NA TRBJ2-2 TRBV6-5 CASTRDTGELFF TGTGCCAGCACGAGGGACACCGGGGAGCTGTTTTTT
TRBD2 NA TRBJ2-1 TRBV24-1 CATSDASTSGRAYNEQFF TGTGCCACCAGTGATGCATCTACTAGCGGGAGGGCCTACAATGAGCAGTTCTTC
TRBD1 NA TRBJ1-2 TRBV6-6 CASSYDRVRANYGYTF TGTGCCAGCAGTTATGACAGGGTGAGGGCTAACTATGGCTACACCTTC
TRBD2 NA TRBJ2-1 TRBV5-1 CASSQGLAPHEQFF TGCGCCAGCAGCCAGGGACTAGCCCCCCATGAGCAGTTCTTC
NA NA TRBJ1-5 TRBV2 CASSGGNFQLPQHF TGTGCCAGCAGTGGCGGGAATTTCCAGTTGCCCCAGCATTTT
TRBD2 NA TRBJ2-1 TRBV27 CASSLRGGRDSYNEQFF TGTGCCAGCAGTTTACGTGGTGGGAGGGACTCCTACAATGAGCAGTTCTTC
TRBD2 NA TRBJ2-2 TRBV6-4 CANRLAGGANTGELFF TGTGCCAACCGACTAGCGGGAGGCGCGAACACCGGGGAGCTGTTTTTT
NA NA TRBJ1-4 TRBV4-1 CASSQNRELNEKLFF TGCGCCAGCAGCCAGAACAGGGAACTTAATGAAAAACTGTTTTTT
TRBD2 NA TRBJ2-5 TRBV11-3 CASSLGRERETQYF TGTGCCAGCAGCTTAGGGCGGGAGAGAGAGACCCAGTACTTC
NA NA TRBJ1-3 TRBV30 CAWSVQLAGAGNTIYF TGTGCCTGGAGTGTACAATTGGCAGGGGCTGGAAACACCATATATTTT
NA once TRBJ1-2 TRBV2 CASSEQSNYGYTF TGTGCCAGCAGTGAACAGTCTAACTATGGCTACACCTTC
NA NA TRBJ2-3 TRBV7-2 CASSFLGGDTQYF TGTGCCAGCAGCTTTTTGGGAGGAGATACGCAGTATTTT
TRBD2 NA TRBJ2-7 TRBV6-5 CASSYTLAGSYEQYF TGTGCCAGCAGTTACACTCTAGCGGGGTCCTACGAGCAGTACTTC
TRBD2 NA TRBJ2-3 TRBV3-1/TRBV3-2 CASSPTSGSTDTQYF TGTGCCAGCAGCCCCACTAGCGGGAGCACAGATACGCAGTATTTT
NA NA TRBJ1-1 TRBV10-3 CATSLGNTEAFF TGTGCCACCTCACTAGGGAACACTGAAGCTTTCTTT
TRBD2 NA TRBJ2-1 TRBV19 CASSIARTSGDFYNEQFF TGTGCCAGTAGTATAGCCCGGACTAGCGGGGACTTTTACAATGAGCAGTTCTTC
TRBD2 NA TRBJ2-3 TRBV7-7 CASSPIGAGVDTQYF TGTGCCAGCAGCCCCATTGGAGCGGGGGTAGATACGCAGTATTTT
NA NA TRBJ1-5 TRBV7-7 CASSYVRGAYSNQPQHF TGTGCCAGCAGCTACGTACGGGGGGCCTATAGCAATCAGCCCCAGCATTTT
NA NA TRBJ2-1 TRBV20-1 CSYRSFNEQFF TGCAGTTATAGAAGCTTCAATGAGCAGTTCTTC
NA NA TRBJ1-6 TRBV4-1 CASSQGQSNSPLHF TGCGCCAGCAGCCAAGGACAGAGTAATTCACCCCTCCACTTT